Listed below are T cell receptor beta chains from one sample, sequenced in a study of identical twins. TCRdb re-derived calls from the 5' RACE reads in MiXCR, one entry per CDR3 protein. Counted here are a few hundred thousand distinct CDR3 sequences, approximately 18% occurring once; the ten biggest clones make up approximately 12%. The sequenced material came from naive T cells sorted from blood. The source of these receptors is a man in his fifties or sixties in good health. CDR3s include the opening cysteine and the closing phenylalanine or tryptophan.

v_gene	j_gene	CDR3aa
TRBV12-3/TRBV12-4	TRBJ2-2	CASRMTVNPGELFF
TRBV30	TRBJ1-4	CAWDRPNEKLFF
TRBV4-2	TRBJ2-1	CASSQDEVTTSYNEQFF
TRBV4-1	TRBJ2-1	CASSYTRAPRNEQFF
TRBV12-3/TRBV12-4	TRBJ2-1	CASSFRGGLSYNEQFF
TRBV20-1	TRBJ2-4	CSASSGRDIQYF
TRBV29-1	TRBJ1-5	CSASDSYSNQPQHF
TRBV2	TRBJ1-1	CASSDYTNTEAFF
TRBV20-1	TRBJ2-7	CSAPEGRNYEQYF
TRBV4-3	TRBJ2-6	CASSQDLAGSGSGANVLTF
TRBV20-1	TRBJ2-7	CSAENSGASYEQYF
TRBV7-2	TRBJ2-2	CASSLARWWEHGELFF
TRBV7-8	TRBJ2-2	CASSPALQGMDTGELFF
TRBV20-1	TRBJ1-6	CSAASGVKSPLHF
TRBV9	TRBJ2-7	CASSVGGQGIGEQYF
TRBV4-2	TRBJ2-7	CASSQDEQGLYEQYF
TRBV20-1	TRBJ2-1	CSARDNFGSRGYNEQFF
TRBV20-1	TRBJ2-3	CSAAETGTDTQYF
TRBV20-1	TRBJ2-3	CSARARTSGDTQYF
TRBV7-9	TRBJ2-3	CASSPKPGPRRADTQYF
TRBV5-1	TRBJ1-4	CASSLEYSPRANEKLFF
TRBV18	TRBJ2-7	CASSSGTGANEQYF
TRBV5-1	TRBJ2-5	CASSLPSGMETQYF
TRBV6-2/TRBV6-3	TRBJ2-5	CASSYGGSGETQYF
TRBV6-2/TRBV6-3	TRBJ2-3	CASSPRAGSTDTQYF
TRBV5-1	TRBJ2-6	CASSLKAPGANVLTF
TRBV29-1	TRBJ2-2	CSATIPSGSWGGELFF
TRBV12-3/TRBV12-4	TRBJ1-2	CASSTLQGTRGYTF
TRBV3-1	TRBJ1-5	CASSQVWSQPQHF
TRBV9	TRBJ2-1	CASAPLGTSSGGGEQFF
TRBV20-1	TRBJ2-2	CSARIHGQANTGELFF
TRBV29-1	TRBJ2-1	CSVEYLAGGSYNEQFF
TRBV6-5	TRBJ2-1	CASSYSRLAGGYEQFF
TRBV10-3	TRBJ1-2	CAIQGMGNYGYTF
TRBV11-2	TRBJ2-1	CASSLEASEVNEQFF